This T cell receptor (beta chain) was captured by sequencing in a study of blood T cell repertoires in COVID-19. Study-wide background: Samples of COVID-19 (acute and convalescent) were obtained from the United States, Italy and Spain. T cells, B-cell-depleted T cells, or PBMCs supplied cDNA or gDNA.

Methods used by the authors: Nucleated cell number was recorded as an estimate derived from reference gene primer amplification. Repertoires were generated with immunoSEQ multiplex PCR, while TCRdb's copy carries only in-frame clones and drops some. Clone size and V and J calls were adopted from that table, with D and trimming inferred from the DNA. This table holds 90,000 to 150,000 clones, 80% to 90% found once. This clonotype was sampled from a man aged 65 to 79 with active or convalescent COVID-19. Sequences were obtained from peripheral blood.

The CDR3 nucleotides read TGTGCCAGCAGCCGTGGAGGGGTGGGGAACACTGAAGCTTTCTTT. Translation gives CASSRGGVGNTEAFF. The rearrangement links TRBV6-5 to TRBJ1-1, with a possible D match to TRBD1 (5 bases). The V and J ends lost 6 bases and 1 base respectively, with 15 bases between them. CDR3 length equals 15 residues. Per the germline V gene, CDR1 is MNHEY and CDR2 is SVGAGI.